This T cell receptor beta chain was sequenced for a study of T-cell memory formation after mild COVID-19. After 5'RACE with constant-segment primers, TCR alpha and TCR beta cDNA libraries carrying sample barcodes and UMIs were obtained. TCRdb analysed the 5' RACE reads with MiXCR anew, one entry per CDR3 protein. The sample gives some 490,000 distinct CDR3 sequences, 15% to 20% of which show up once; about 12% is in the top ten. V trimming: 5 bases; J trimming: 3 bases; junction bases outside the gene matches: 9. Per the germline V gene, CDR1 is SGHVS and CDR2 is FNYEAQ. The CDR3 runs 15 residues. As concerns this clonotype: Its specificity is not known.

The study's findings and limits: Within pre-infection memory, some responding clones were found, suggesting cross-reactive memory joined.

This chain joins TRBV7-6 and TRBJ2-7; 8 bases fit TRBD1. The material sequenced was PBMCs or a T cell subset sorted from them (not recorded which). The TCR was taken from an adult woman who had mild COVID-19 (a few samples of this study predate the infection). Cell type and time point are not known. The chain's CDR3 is CASSPGTGVYYEQYF. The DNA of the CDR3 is TGTGCCAGCAGCCCCGGGACAGGCGTTTACTACGAGCAGTACTTC.